The clone carrying this T cell receptor (beta chain) occurred a few times. Its cognate antigen is unknown. The CDR3 runs to 15 residues. Per germline, CDR1 SNHLY and CDR2 FYNNEI. V was pared by 3 bases and J by 2 bases, with 3 bases of the junction left unmatched. Naive CD8 libraries used 20,000 to 1,000,000 sorted cells and 10%, 30% or 50% RNA. For naive CD8 T cells, sorting used the CD8+CD4-CCR7+CD45RA+ phenotype. This entry belongs to a study of molecular identifiers for immune sequencing clone quantification. Study findings and constraints: Clones above 20 RNA copies contained over 97% of effector molecules but under 1% of naive ones.

Bulk TCR libraries used previously described methods and listed TCR primers. MiXCR was run by TCRdb on the PCR reads, yielding one entry per CDR3 protein. The sample consists of around 470,000 distinct CDR3 sequences, roughly 25% of them appearing once. This clonotype originated in a human donor in good health. Some libraries in this study had Jurkat cell RNA spiked in. Sequenced input: naive CD8+ T cells from blood, with Jurkat cell RNA spiked in. Subset noted: FACS-sorted CD8+CD4-CCR7+CD45RA+ naive T cells. J is TRBJ1-3 and V is TRBV2; 8 bases are a match to TRBD1. The CDR3 protein is CASSEDRVAGNTIYF. The CDR3 region has the DNA TGTGCCAGCAGTGAGGACAGGGTAGCTGGAAACACCATATATTTT.